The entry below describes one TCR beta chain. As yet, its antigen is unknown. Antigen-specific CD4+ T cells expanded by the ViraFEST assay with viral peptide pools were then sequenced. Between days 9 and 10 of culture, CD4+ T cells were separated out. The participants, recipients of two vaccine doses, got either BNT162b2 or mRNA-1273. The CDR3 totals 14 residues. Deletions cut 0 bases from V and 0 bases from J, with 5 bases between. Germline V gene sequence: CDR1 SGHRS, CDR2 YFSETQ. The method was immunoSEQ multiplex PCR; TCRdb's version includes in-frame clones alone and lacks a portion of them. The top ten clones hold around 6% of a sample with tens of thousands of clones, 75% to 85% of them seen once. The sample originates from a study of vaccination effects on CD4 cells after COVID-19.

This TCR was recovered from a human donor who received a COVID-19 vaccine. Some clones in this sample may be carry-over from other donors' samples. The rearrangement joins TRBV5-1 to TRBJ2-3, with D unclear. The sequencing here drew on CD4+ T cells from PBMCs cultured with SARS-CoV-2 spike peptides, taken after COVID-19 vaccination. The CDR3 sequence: CASSLEQSTDTQYF. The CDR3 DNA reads TGCGCCAGCAGCTTGGAACAGAGCACAGATACGCAGTATTTT.